This T cell receptor (beta chain) was captured by sequencing in a study of cytomegalovirus exposure and HLA in healthy donors (dated by TCRdb to between 2016 and 2019). General notes on the study: An earlier analysis of some 500 of the donors reported 250 to 300 Gb of sequence data and 100 million to 140 million unique TCR beta sequences from some 180 million T cells. An earlier analysis of several hundred of the donors used high-throughput TCR beta sequencing to judge whether each TCR beta V gene segment behaved as functional or pseudogenic. HLA typing covered class I and class II loci at four-digit resolution. Typing coverage differed by locus: A, B, C, DRB1 and DQB1 were typed in about 620-630 donors, DQA1 in about 560, DPA1 in approximately 600, and DPB1 in just under 490. Donor age, sex, ethnicity and CMV serostatus were compiled alongside the repertoire data. All discovery cohort repertoires had been generated on a single sequencing platform. Of the roughly 390 genotyped donors, approximately 80% were placed in the genetic ancestry cluster associated with self-reported Caucasian donors. Five DR-DQ haplotypes were handled as single units for association and clustering, since linkage in the cohort was strong. The study was designed to test whether signatures of past pathogen exposure could be identified by cataloging public T cell receptors. The later analysis used no new phenotypic data to find candidate immune exposures, relying instead on TCR beta sequences and their occurrence across donors. A separate validation cohort of 100 to 150 different subjects was used in addition to the approximately 670-subject first cohort. An early release that covered about 600 HLA-typed donors contained 300 to 350 gigabases of sequencing data and about 84 million unique TCR sequences. The study profiled the T cell repertoires of more than 500 subjects by immunosequencing and related them to cytomegalovirus serostatus. On average, approximately 250,000 unique TCR beta nucleotide sequences were sequenced per donor among fewer than 500 genotyped donors of the cohort, with 15% to 20% of those sequences being non-productive. To predict cytomegalovirus infection status, the study combined high-throughput TCR immunosequencing, statistical association of individual TCRs with disease status, and machine learning. A later genetic analysis used genome-wide SNP genotypes for about three fifths of the 666 donors, treating that subset as a discovery cohort. A later analysis re-analyzed previously published TCR beta repertoires from about 730 donors and added high-resolution HLA genotyping to study TCR occurrence patterns. Findings and caveats that apply to the study as a whole: In a later analysis, the rate of TCR association differed among HLA loci, with DRB1 alleles having the most associated TCRs and HLA-C alleles having the fewest. In the study, 150 to 200 TCR beta chains were listed as associated with cytomegalovirus. In an earlier analysis of a few hundred of the donors, most TCR beta V segments were observed in productive rearrangements about 87% or about 30% of the time, broadly matching IMGT annotations. A later analysis associated 17,000 or so TCR beta sequences with specific HLA alleles at a false discovery rate of 0.05. The only immune exposure information available for the cohort was CMV serostatus. In a later genetic analysis, fewer N-insertions in productive TCRs were reported among donors in an Asian-associated ancestry cluster than the approximately 670-donor mean. In vitro tests confirmed that three of the cytomegalovirus-associated TCR beta chains recognize cytomegalovirus antigens. Some IMGT-functional V segments, including TRBV6-2 and TRBV6-3, could not be told apart with the 87-base-pair reads, so those segments were excluded. In a later analysis, HLA-associated TCR beta chains showed more clonal expansion and lower generation probabilities than non-associated chains that were equally common. According to the authors, the approach could potentially be generalized to other disease states and immunological phenotypes. Most TCR sequences were observed very rarely across donors, whereas some public TCRs were present in many individuals. HLA typing was unavailable for some donors at each locus, so association tests used only the typed subset. A cluster of highly shared sequence variants was judged likely to be a technical artifact of the sequencing pipeline. A later analysis found that most CMV-associated TCR beta chains appeared HLA-restricted, with HLA associations seemingly driven largely by CMV exposure. The cohort was sequenced for TCR beta chains only, and without alpha or paired-chain data the features that could be detected were limited. When HLA alleles, especially DR and DQ, strongly co-occurred, TCR associations were difficult to assign to individual alleles. The earlier analysis of a few hundred of the donors excluded some 15 rarely observed V segments, including chromosome 9 orphons, because counts were too low. An association between a missense DCLRE1C variant and V-gene and J-gene trimming of TCR beta chains was found in a later genetic analysis and replicated in an independent cohort. A further reported finding was that TCR beta sequences accurately predicted the HLA-A and HLA-B alleles for most subjects in the first cohort. The classifier was reported to diagnose cytomegalovirus status with high specificity and sensitivity in both the original and validation cohorts. Roughly uniform sequencing depth across donors was assumed in presence/absence analyses, although this assumption may not hold. Linkage disequilibrium might explain the correlated functional status among segregating V segments, but an unknown experimental factor could not be excluded. Several of the top co-occurrence clusters appeared to be linked to parvovirus B19, influenza, CMV and Epstein-Barr virus, according to a later analysis.

The cohort consisted of hundreds of healthy bone marrow donors. Cohort members were all nominally healthy when sampled, although unrecorded immune exposures were likely present. Of the approximately 700 cohort members, just under 300 had a positive CMV serostatus and approximately 400 had a negative one, while no CMV serostatus was recorded for the donor. Every donor gave a peripheral blood sample, and the peripheral blood mononuclear cells from that sample were used for TCR beta sequencing. The Qiagen DNeasy Blood Extraction Kit was used to extract genomic DNA from the blood cell samples. CDR1 and CDR2 (MNHNS, SASEGT) derive from the germline V gene. From the cysteine up to the phenylalanine, the CDR3 has a length of 14 residues. Only CDR3 DNA is held: 42 bases, read in frame from base 1. The germline V end is reduced by 5 bases and the J end by 3 bases; junction bases left unmatched: 2. Points on this clone: Its antigen is not yet known. No base qualities exist here, and no much larger clone lies one base off it.

Library preparation employed the immunoSEQ multiplex PCR assay. A mixture of 60 forward primers for TCR Vbeta segments and 13 reverse primers for TCR Jbeta segments was used in the multiplex PCR. Amplification of the CDR3 region of rearranged TCR beta genes was performed with a multiplex PCR assay on genomic DNA. On the Illumina HiSeq System, the amplified TCR beta libraries were sequenced as 87-base-pair reads. Regarding the original processing steps: A later analysis tallied around 82 million unique TCR beta chains across the approximately 670 repertoires, and roughly 11 million of those chains were shared by two or more donors. Raw reads were error-corrected and collapsed into unique sequences by a nearest-neighbor algorithm in which closely related sequences were merged to remove PCR and sequencing errors. To assign V, D and J gene segments, CDR3 sequences were aligned to IMGT reference sequences. For a sequence to be retained, a match of at least six nucleotides to both a V gene segment and a J gene segment was required. Rearrangements were called productive when the CDR3 lacked stop codons and stayed in frame with V and J; all others were non-productive. CDR3 was defined according to IMGT convention as the region running from the second conserved V-encoded cysteine to the conserved J-encoded phenylalanine. Sequences without an unambiguous match to a single V gene segment were excluded from the earlier analysis of almost 600 of the donors. In an earlier analysis of a few hundred of the donors, V segments were called functional above 56.7% productive rearrangements and were called segregating when the between-donor standard deviation exceeded 5%. To diagnose cytomegalovirus status from the catalog of TCR beta chain sequences, a statistical classification framework was built. In a later analysis, TCR nucleotide sequences were compared against IMGT/GENE-DB human TR gene sequences so that V and J genes could be assigned. The TCRdist pipeline was used in a later analysis to assign CDR3 sequences and most-parsimonious VDJ recombination scenarios. In a later analysis, each TCR beta chain was defined by its CDR3 amino acid sequence together with its V-gene family, and reads without a unique V-gene family were excluded. To address suspected cross-contamination and a sequencing artifact, a later analysis removed over 500 highly shared, low-generation-probability nucleotide sequences. For each public chain, a later analysis derived a clonal expansion index from normalized ranks of inferred template counts within each repertoire. In a later analysis, generation probabilities were computed using a VDJ recombination model fitted to out-of-frame rearrangements, and the results were checked against IGoR. In a later analysis, TCR-TCR, TCR-HLA and TCR-CMV co-occurrence was scored with hypergeometric tests, and a repertoire-size bias correction was applied to TCR pairs. A later analysis estimated false discovery rates by permuting HLA or CMV assignments 20 times. A later analysis grouped co-occurring TCRs with DBSCAN, adding TCRdist sequence similarity when clustering within HLA-allele-positive subsets. Repertoires with fewer than 30,000 or more than 120,000 public chains were left out of co-occurrence clustering, as were a handful of repertoires with anomalous nucleotide sharing. The clones in this table, taken by TCRdb from immuneACCESS, are in-frame only. Not every clone is retained; where verified, under half of the shortfall comes from an unresolved V gene, and the cause of the rest is unknown. V, J and clone size reflect that table, while D and trimming were determined from the DNA. The sample table contains about 120,000 clones; only one count was recorded for 74% of them. The ten largest clones take up approximately 2% of the sample.

The rearranged chain carries TRBV6-1 and TRBJ2-2; 8 middle bases align to TRBD2. Material for sequencing was PBMCs. This TCR was sampled from a human donor in good health. The CDR3 amino acid sequence is: CASSPSGYTGELFF. The sequence in DNA is TGTGCCAGCAGTCCTAGCGGGTACACCGGGGAGCTGTTTTTT.